The T cell receptor beta chain described here comes from a study of blood T cell repertoires in COVID-19 (dated by TCRdb to 2018 to 2020). Background on the whole study: Collaborator samples came from the United States, Italy and Spain and covered acute and convalescent phases of COVID-19. The prospective study material was composed of cDNA or gDNA derived from T cells, B-cell-depleted T cells, or PBMCs. Deeply sampled blood TCRbeta repertoires from subjects exposed to, actively infected with, or recovered from COVID-19 were included in the dataset. The repertoires were released in a freely available public database intended as a resource for research on the immune response to SARS-CoV-2. Samples came from the ongoing ImmuneRACE study (first 160 participants) plus 1,254 subjects from 6 global collaborators. A de-identified subject ID, COVID-19 status, age in years and sex were almost always included in the sample metadata. Where available, HLA class I and class II types were obtained from metadata supplied by the sample provider rather than from assay-based typing.

This clone has only a few counts. Which antigen it targets is not known. Within one base of it there is no much larger clone, and no base qualities were kept. Enrolling through a virtual design, the prospective study's participants ranged in age from about 18 to 89 years and lived across 20 to 30 United States geographic areas. In the prospective study, participants were assigned to cohorts based on the clinical history participants reported in a screening survey and a study questionnaire. Exposed participants were defined as having been in contact with someone with a PCR-confirmed or clinician-diagnosed COVID-19 case within 2 weeks of study entry. In the prospective study, mobile phlebotomists collected whole blood, serum and a nasopharyngeal or oropharyngeal swab from each participant. Additional blood draws and questionnaires over a roughly two-month period could optionally be provided by prospective study participants. Blood samples from the prospective study were shipped frozen or at room temperature prior to DNA extraction.

TCRbeta CDR3 regions were amplified from genomic DNA by means of the immunoSEQ Assay, a bias-controlled multiplex PCR. In the original analysis: The number of nucleated cells in each sample was estimated from the amplification of reference gene primers within the assay. To quantify the absolute abundance of each unique TCRbeta CDR3 rearrangement, sequence reads were collapsed and filtered. For each sample, productive Simpson clonality was calculated as the square root of Simpson's diversity index across productive rearrangements. Held by TCRdb, this immuneACCESS table contains in-frame sequences only and omits some clones. Under half of the omission traces to an unresolved V gene where checked; the cause of the rest is unknown. The V and J calls and clone size are taken from that table; D and trimming were inferred from the DNA. This sample holds some 180,000 clones; 84% were observed only once. The ten largest account for around 3.1% of the sample.

Sequences MGHRA (CDR1) and YSYEKL (CDR2) are obtained from the germline V gene. The CDR3 starts with the cysteine, ends with the phenylalanine, and has 15 residues. The DNA shown is the 45-base CDR3, in frame from base 1. The junction carries 16 bases between V and J, which are trimmed by 0 bases and 8 bases respectively. Results the study describes overall, beyond this receptor: Clinical and demographic metadata were provided uncurated, with the amount varying by source and participant.

The rearranged segments are TRBV4-1 and TRBJ1-2; possibly the D gene is TRBD1, per 5 matching bases. This clonotype originated in a woman under 40 who had been exposed to COVID-19. Sequencing was carried out using PBMCs or T cells enriched from blood (not recorded which). The nucleotides are TGCGCCAGCAGCCAAGAGGCAGGGCCTCAGTGGGGCTACACCTTC. Its coded protein is CASSQEAGPQWGYTF.